A single sample gave rise to the 29 T cell receptor beta chains below, sequenced in a study of blood T cell repertoires in COVID-19. Method: immunoSEQ multiplex PCR; TCRdb's copy keeps in-frame clones and lacks some. In the table there are about 93,000 clones, just under 80% of which are singletons. Sequencing was done on a sample of peripheral blood. These receptors originate from a human donor in a cohort sampled during active COVID-19.

J is TRBJ1-3 and V is TRBV19; D call uncertain. The length of the CDR3 is 14 residues. Trimming pared 7 bases from V and 0 bases from J, leaving 10 bases between. Per germline, CDR1 LNHDA and CDR2 SQIVND (reference sequence). The CDR3 loop is CASNGHHSGNTIYF. Written as DNA, the CDR3 is TGTGCCAGTAATGGCCATCACTCTGGAAACACCATATATTTT.

The chain recombines TRBV7-2 with TRBJ1-5, with D tentatively TRBD1 (5 bases). V dropped 5 bases and J dropped 7 bases, with 15 bases sitting between them. The germline V gene has CDR1 SGHTA and CDR2 FQGNSA. The CDR3 consists of 14 residues. The CDR3 DNA is TGTGCCAGCAGCCCTCCTGATTCAGGGCAGCCCCAGCATTTT. Protein product: CASSPPDSGQPQHF.

The V and J genes are TRBV5-1 and TRBJ2-1; D is possibly TRBD2 (6 bases). V lost 2 bases, J lost 4 bases, and 13 bases lay in between. CDR3 length equals 15 residues. Germline-derived CDR1 and CDR2 are SGHRS and YFSETQ. CDR3 DNA sequence: TGCGCCAGCAGCTTAGAGCGGGCACCTTACAATGAGCAGTTCTTC. This codes for CASSLERAPYNEQFF.

The V call is TRBV4-1, the J call TRBJ1-4; 9 positions match TRBD1. Germline V lookup: CDR1 MGHRA, CDR2 YSYEKL. Trimming took 2 bases from V and 6 from J; bases not matched to a gene: 1. The CDR3 covers 14 residues. CDR3 DNA sequence: TGCGCCAGCAGCCAAAGGGACAGGGATGAAAAACTGTTTTTT. Translated, it gives CASSQRDRDEKLFF.

V usage is TRBV27 and J usage is TRBJ2-1; 13 bases line up with TRBD2. There are 20 residues in the CDR3. Germline V CDR1 and CDR2: MNHEY, SMNVEV (reference sequence). Trimming took 6 bases from V and 1 from J; bases not matched to a gene: 15. DNA of the CDR3: TGTGCCAGCAGCCACAGACTGGGACTAGCGGGGAGACAATCCTACAATGAGCAGTTCTTC. It codes for CASSHRLGLAGRQSYNEQFF.

The J gene is TRBJ1-5, the V gene TRBV6-5; TRBD1 might be the D (6 bases). CDR3 length: 12 residues. V was cut by 11 bases and J by 1 base, with 9 bases left in between. Germline loops: CDR1 MNHEY, CDR2 SVGAGI. CDR3 residues: CASGESNQPQHF. The CDR3, as DNA: TGTGCCTCAGGGGAGAGCAATCAGCCCCAGCATTTT.

V is TRBV19 and J is TRBJ2-5; the D is unclear. The ends were cut back, 4 bases at V and 0 bases at J, with 3 bases in the middle. CDR1 LNHDA and CDR2 SQIVND come from the germline V gene (reference sequence). The CDR3 has 12 residues. The CDR3 region is CASSTYQETQYF. In DNA form, the CDR3 reads TGTGCCAGTAGTACCTACCAAGAGACCCAGTACTTC.

The CDR3: CASSTTSTDTQYF. In nucleotides, the CDR3 is TGCGCCAGCAGCACCACTAGCACAGATACGCAGTATTTT. The rearrangement uses TRBV5-1 and TRBJ2-3; D is undetermined. With 4 bases removed from V and 0 bases from J, the gap between germline ends came to 6 bases. The V gene's germline CDR1 is SGHRS and CDR2 YFSETQ. The length of the CDR3 is 13 residues.

The chain has TRBV12-3 or TRBV12-4 and TRBJ2-7, with a weak D call TRBD2 (6 bases). CDR3 length: 11 amino acids. Trimming removed 3 bases at V and 10 bases at J, with 10 bases between. The CDR3 DNA follows: TGTGCCAGCAGTTTCGGCGGGGCCCAGTACTTC. This gives the protein CASSFGGAQYF.

V and J are TRBV5-6 and TRBJ2-7; 10 bases agree with TRBD1. The length of the CDR3 is 16 residues. The V gene's germline CDR1 is SGHDT and CDR2 YYEEEE. V dropped 3 bases and J dropped 6; count of bases not matched to a gene: 12. DNA of the CDR3: TGTGCCAGCAGCTACAAAACTACCGGGACAGGGGTCGAGCAGTACTTC. Its translation is CASSYKTTGTGVEQYF.

The table lists this clone with a count of one. The rearrangement links TRBV11-2 to TRBJ2-5, with TRBD1 matching 9 bases. The CDR3 consists of 13 residues. The germline V gene encodes CDR1 SGHAT and CDR2 FQNNGV. Trimming at V came to 7 bases and at J to 5 bases, leaving 5 bases not matched to a gene. CDR3 sequence reads: CASTTGGQETQYF. DNA of the CDR3: TGTGCCAGCACGACAGGGGGTCAGGAGACCCAGTACTTC.

This clone was detected only once. The chain combines TRBV19 with TRBJ1-1; TRBD1 agrees at 8 bases. After removal of 1 base from V and 1 base from J, the junction contained 5 bases not matched to a gene. Germline V gene data show CDR1 as LNHDA and CDR2 as SQIVND (reference sequence). This CDR3 is built from 16 residues. The CDR3 DNA reads as TGTGCCAGTAGTATAGTCTCAGGGGGCGAGAACACTGAAGCTTTCTTT. It yields the protein CASSIVSGGENTEAFF.

The chain employs TRBV6-2 or TRBV6-3 and TRBJ2-6; possible D gene TRBD2, 6 bases. Per germline, CDR1 MNHEY and CDR2 SVGEGT. This CDR3 is built from 18 residues. V was pared by 4 bases and J by 0 bases, with 16 bases between. CDR3 coding DNA: TGTGCCAGCAGTTCCCTATTCCGGGAGTACTCTGGGGCCAACGTCCTGACTTTC. It translates to CASSSLFREYSGANVLTF.

The V gene is TRBV21-1, the J gene TRBJ1-1. TRBV21-1 is recorded as a pseudogene. The CDR3 loop spans 19 amino acids. CDR3 DNA sequence: TGTGCCAGCAGCAAAAAGCCGCGGGGGGGAAATGTTCGGAACACTGAAGCTTTCTTT. Protein product: CASSKKPRGGNVRNTEAFF.

The V call is TRBV9, the J call TRBJ1-6, with 7 bases that match TRBD1. The J segment lost 6 bases and the V segment lost 3 bases, leaving 9 bases of the junction unmatched. Per germline, CDR1 SGDLS and CDR2 YYNGEE. The length of the CDR3 is 16 residues. This CDR3 is CASSAHHDRVNSPLHF. CDR3 bases: TGTGCCAGCAGCGCCCACCATGACAGGGTTAATTCACCCCTCCACTTT.

The rearrangement uses TRBV6-6 and TRBJ1-2; 8 bases are shared with TRBD1. The V gene's germline CDR1 is MNHNY and CDR2 SVGAGI (reference sequence). The V gene end was trimmed by 5 bases and the J gene end by 0 bases; junction bases not matched to a gene: 8. The CDR3 length is 16 residues. CDR3 sequence: CASSVAGTGTNYGYTF. CDR3 DNA: TGTGCCAGCAGTGTGGCCGGGACAGGTACTAACTATGGCTACACCTTC.

This clone came up many times. The chain combines TRBV2 with TRBJ2-1, with D possibly TRBD2 on 5 matching bases. Germline values: CDR1 SNHLY, CDR2 FYNNEI. Trimming removed 7 bases from V and 8 bases from J, with 12 bases in between. The CDR3 contains 12 residues. The CDR3 nucleotides read TGTGCCAGCATGGATATCGGGGATGAGCAGTTCTTC. Protein: CASMDIGDEQFF.

The chain carries TRBV7-2 and TRBJ2-1; tentative D call: TRBD1 (7 bases). Germline CDR1 reads SGHTA; CDR2 reads FQGNSA. Trimming removed 2 bases from V and 7 bases from J, with 15 bases in between. This CDR3 is built from 15 residues. CDR3 sequence (DNA): TGTGCCAGCAGCTTACCCACCGGGGGACAGAATGAGCAGTTCTTC. It translates to CASSLPTGGQNEQFF.

The chain has TRBV5-1 and TRBJ2-5; the match to TRBD1 covers 8 bases. In germline, CDR1 is SGHRS, CDR2 YFSETQ. The CDR3 runs to 16 residues. After removal of 0 bases from V and 5 bases from J, the junction contained 9 bases not matched to a gene. CDR3 bases: TGCGCCAGCAGCTTGGAAACAGGGGGTTCCCTTGAGACCCAGTACTTC. This gives the protein CASSLETGGSLETQYF. The full variable domain, with the rest looked up from reference TRBV5-1 and TRBJ2-5, is KAGVTQTPRYLIKTRGQQVTLSCSPISGHRSVSWYQQTPGQGLQFLFEYFSETQRNKGNFPGRFSGRQFSNSRSEMNVSTLELGDSALYLCASSLETGGSLETQYFGPGTRLLVL.

This rearrangement joins TRBV10-2 to TRBJ2-7; a possible D gene is TRBD2 (6 bases). There are 12 residues in the CDR3. Germline V gives CDR1 WSHSY, CDR2 SAAADI. V was shortened by 11 bases and J by 0 bases, with 11 bases between the two germline ends. CDR3 amino acids: CASGTGSYEQYF. CDR3 DNA sequence: TGCGCCTCAGGGACTGGCTCCTACGAGCAGTACTTC.

Note on this clone: A read error may produce the germline difference seen at one junction end. The chain employs TRBV18 and TRBJ2-5; 9 positions agree with TRBD2. This CDR3 comprises 16 residues. Germline V gives CDR1 KGHSH, CDR2 LQKENI. CDR3 sequence (DNA): TGTGCCAGCGCACCCCCTACTAGCGGGCGCAAGGAGACCCAGTACTTC. Translating gives CASAPPTSGRKETQYF.

The CDR3 DNA follows: TGTGCCATCAGGGACTATTCCTACGAGCAGTACTTC. Translation gives CAIRDYSYEQYF. The V and J genes are TRBV10-3 and TRBJ2-7; D perhaps matches TRBD2 (6 bases). V shed 6 bases and J shed 1 base, with 7 bases lying between them. Germline assignment: CDR1 ENHRY and CDR2 SYGVKD. The CDR3 loop spans 12 amino acids.

This clone appeared once. The chain joins TRBV10-2 to TRBJ1-2, with 10 bases identical to TRBD1. Per the germline V gene, CDR1 is WSHSY and CDR2 is SAAADI. The V and J ends lost 5 bases and 3 bases, in that order; junction bases with no gene match: 6. This CDR3 is 15 amino acids long. The DNA of the CDR3 is TGCGCCAGCAGTTTCTCGGACAGGGGGGACTATGGCTACACCTTC. It codes for CASSFSDRGDYGYTF.

The rearrangement uses TRBV14 and TRBJ1-2, with D uncertain. Germline V lookup: CDR1 SGHDN, CDR2 FVKESK. V was shortened by 0 bases and J by 8 bases, with 13 bases between the two germline ends. The CDR3 spans 14 residues. CDR3 sequence reads: CASSQEEGIRGYTF. The CDR3 coding sequence is TGTGCCAGCAGCCAAGAGGAGGGTATTCGGGGCTACACCTTC.

This chain's CDR3 is CASNQAAYGYTF. CDR3 sequence (DNA): TGTGCCAGCAACCAGGCCGCCTATGGCTACACCTTC. The rearrangement uses TRBV5-6 and TRBJ1-2; D is undetermined. Germline V gives CDR1 SGHDT, CDR2 YYEEEE. CDR3 length equals 12 residues. Trimming removed 6 bases at V and 4 bases at J, with 10 bases between.

V usage is TRBV18 and J usage is TRBJ2-3; TRBD2 aligns across 8 bases. The CDR3 is made up of 17 amino acids. V was pared by 4 bases and J by 6 bases, with 15 bases of the junction left unmatched. Germline V gene data show CDR1 as KGHSH and CDR2 as LQKENI. The CDR3 here is CASSLLPGVAGTDTQYF. CDR3 nucleotide sequence: TGTGCCAGCTCACTCCTGCCGGGGGTAGCGGGAACCGATACGCAGTATTTT.

J is TRBJ2-1 and V is TRBV19; tentatively, D is TRBD2 (7 bases). Germline loops: CDR1 LNHDA, CDR2 SQIVND (reference sequence). This CDR3 spans 12 amino acids. Trimming shortened V by 6 bases and J by 9 bases, and 12 bases separated the two germline ends. DNA of the CDR3: TGTGCCAGTAGCCCGGGGGGCCCTGAGCAGTTCTTC. Amino acids: CASSPGGPEQFF. Full variable domain (missing parts from reference TRBV19 and TRBJ2-1): DGGITQSPKYLFRKEGQNVTLSCEQNLNHDAMYWYRQDPGQGLRLIYYSQIVNDFQKGDIAEGYSVSREKKESFPLTVTSAQKNPTAFYLCASSPGGPEQFFGPGTRLTVL.

Only a few counts were recorded for this clone. DNA for the CDR3: TGTGCCAGCAGCGTACAGAACACCGGGGAGCTGTTTTTT. It is translated as CASSVQNTGELFF. The chain employs TRBV9 and TRBJ2-2; D is undetermined. Germline CDR1 reads SGDLS; CDR2 reads YYNGEE. V was shortened by 1 base and J by 1 base, with 2 bases between the two germline ends. CDR3 size: 13 residues.

This sequence joins TRBV3-1 (or the pseudogene TRBV3-2) and TRBJ1-6; D gene ambiguous. This CDR3 spans 12 amino acids. Germline lookup yields CDR1 LGHDT and CDR2 YNNKEL (reference sequence). The germline V and J ends were trimmed by 4 bases and 7 bases, with 5 bases remaining between them. The CDR3 coding sequence is TGTGCCAGCAGCCTCGTGAATTCACCCCTCCACTTT. Translated: CASSLVNSPLHF.